A selection of T cell receptor beta chains follows, all from one sample in a study of T cell responses to AZD1222 COVID-19 vaccine. The data were produced by immunoSEQ multiplex PCR, yet TCRdb's version contains in-frame clones alone and is incomplete. The sample holds around 130,000 clones, about 94% seen once. The sequenced sample was peripheral blood, obtained on day 0 of AZD1222 vaccination. These receptors were taken from an adult in good health. The CDR3 runs from the conserved cysteine through the conserved F or W. A D gene is named only where the DNA matches it firmly. Some rows mark clone size as missing; the rest say once, few, many or name a class of expanded clone.

v_call: TRBV7-9
d_call: -
j_call: TRBJ1-1
clone_size: -
cdr3_aa: CASSFRDGEAFF
cdr3_nt: TGTGCCAGCAGCTTTAGGGACGGTGAAGCTTTCTTT

v_call: TRBV2
d_call: TRBD2
j_call: TRBJ2-7
clone_size: once
cdr3_aa: CASSEIAGYEQYF
cdr3_nt: TGTGCCAGCAGTGAAATAGCGGGTTACGAGCAGTACTTC

v_call: TRBV19
d_call: TRBD2
j_call: TRBJ2-1
clone_size: -
cdr3_aa: CASSIDRREDTNEQFF
cdr3_nt: TGTGCCAGTAGTATAGATCGCCGGGAGGATACCAATGAGCAGTTCTTC

v_call: TRBV3-1/TRBV3-2
d_call: TRBD1
j_call: TRBJ1-6
clone_size: -
cdr3_aa: CASSLGGGGKNSPLHF
cdr3_nt: TGTGCCAGCAGCCTCGGCGGAGGGGGCAAGAATTCACCCCTCCACTTT

v_call: TRBV6-5
d_call: -
j_call: TRBJ2-7
clone_size: -
cdr3_aa: CASTPDTNIAYEQYF
cdr3_nt: TGTGCCTCCACTCCGGACACAAACATAGCCTACGAGCAGTACTTC

v_call: TRBV18
d_call: TRBD1
j_call: TRBJ1-2
clone_size: -
cdr3_aa: CASSPPGQTYGYTF
cdr3_nt: TGTGCCAGCTCACCACCGGGACAGACTTATGGCTACACCTTC

v_call: TRBV5-1
d_call: -
j_call: TRBJ2-1
clone_size: -
cdr3_aa: CASSLGSLTPGGEQFF
cdr3_nt: TGCGCCAGCAGCTTGGGAAGTTTGACCCCCGGGGGTGAGCAGTTCTTC

v_call: TRBV4-1
d_call: -
j_call: TRBJ1-1
clone_size: -
cdr3_aa: CASSQVSTEAFF
cdr3_nt: TGCGCCAGCAGCCAAGTCTCCACTGAAGCTTTCTTT

v_call: TRBV7-8
d_call: TRBD2
j_call: TRBJ2-5
clone_size: -
cdr3_aa: CASSFRREGQTQYF
cdr3_nt: TGTGCCAGCAGCTTCAGGCGGGAGGGGCAGACCCAGTACTTC

v_call: TRBV27
d_call: -
j_call: TRBJ1-1
clone_size: -
cdr3_aa: CASSQGLGAFF
cdr3_nt: TGTGCCAGCAGCCAAGGGTTGGGAGCTTTCTTT

v_call: TRBV6-5
d_call: -
j_call: TRBJ2-2
clone_size: -
cdr3_aa: CASSYQRNTGELFF
cdr3_nt: TGTGCCAGCAGTTACCAGCGGAACACCGGGGAGCTGTTTTTT

v_call: TRBV10-3
d_call: -
j_call: TRBJ2-7
clone_size: -
cdr3_aa: CAISEWDGRYEQYF
cdr3_nt: TGTGCCATCAGTGAGTGGGACGGCCGCTACGAGCAGTACTTC

v_call: TRBV25-1
d_call: TRBD1
j_call: TRBJ1-1
clone_size: -
cdr3_aa: CASSEWTGANTEAFF
cdr3_nt: TGTGCCAGCAGTGAATGGACAGGGGCGAACACTGAAGCTTTCTTT

v_call: TRBV2
d_call: -
j_call: TRBJ1-1
clone_size: -
cdr3_aa: CASNLGGLNTEAFF
cdr3_nt: TGTGCCAGCAATCTGGGGGGCTTGAACACTGAAGCTTTCTTT

v_call: TRBV5-6
d_call: -
j_call: TRBJ1-1
clone_size: -
cdr3_aa: CASSPPTANTEAFF
cdr3_nt: TGTGCCAGCAGCCCTCCGACGGCGAACACTGAAGCTTTCTTT

v_call: TRBV29-1
d_call: TRBD1
j_call: TRBJ1-2
clone_size: -
cdr3_aa: CSVEATGSGYTF
cdr3_nt: TGCAGCGTTGAAGCGACAGGGAGTGGCTACACCTTC

v_call: TRBV6-6
d_call: -
j_call: TRBJ2-3
clone_size: -
cdr3_aa: CASEGDITDTQYF
cdr3_nt: TGTGCCAGCGAGGGGGATATCACAGATACGCAGTATTTT

v_call: TRBV6-5
d_call: TRBD1
j_call: TRBJ1-3
clone_size: -
cdr3_aa: CASTGTGPGNTIYF
cdr3_nt: TGTGCCAGCACCGGGACAGGGCCTGGAAACACCATATATTTT

v_call: TRBV7-9
d_call: -
j_call: TRBJ2-3
clone_size: -
cdr3_aa: CASSSWLRSSTDTQYF
cdr3_nt: TGTGCCAGCAGCTCTTGGTTGAGGTCTAGCACAGATACGCAGTATTTT

v_call: TRBV19
d_call: -
j_call: TRBJ2-2
clone_size: -
cdr3_aa: CASSIGATNTGELFF
cdr3_nt: TGTGCCAGTAGTATTGGGGCTACGAACACCGGGGAGCTGTTTTTT

v_call: TRBV6-5
d_call: -
j_call: TRBJ1-1
clone_size: -
cdr3_aa: CASSLGTIPEAFF
cdr3_nt: TGTGCCAGCAGTCTCGGGACAATTCCTGAAGCTTTCTTT

v_call: TRBV30
d_call: -
j_call: TRBJ1-2
clone_size: -
cdr3_aa: CAWSVSQSFHNYGYTF
cdr3_nt: TGTGCCTGGAGTGTGTCACAGAGCTTCCATAACTATGGCTACACCTTC

v_call: TRBV2
d_call: -
j_call: TRBJ2-1
clone_size: -
cdr3_aa: CASTGASSYNEQFF
cdr3_nt: TGTGCCAGCACAGGGGCGAGCTCCTACAATGAGCAGTTCTTC

v_call: TRBV6-1
d_call: -
j_call: TRBJ1-6
clone_size: -
cdr3_aa: CASSEYRNSPLHF
cdr3_nt: TGTGCCAGCAGTGAATATAGGAATTCACCCCTCCACTTT

v_call: TRBV5-6
d_call: -
j_call: TRBJ1-2
clone_size: -
cdr3_aa: CASRQTGVQYGYTF
cdr3_nt: TGTGCCAGCAGACAAACCGGGGTTCAATATGGCTACACCTTC

v_call: TRBV4-1
d_call: TRBD2
j_call: TRBJ2-7
clone_size: -
cdr3_aa: CASSQDWGLGYEQYF
cdr3_nt: TGCGCCAGCAGCCAAGATTGGGGACTAGGCTACGAGCAGTACTTC

v_call: TRBV2
d_call: TRBD2
j_call: TRBJ2-3
clone_size: -
cdr3_aa: CASSEQRGSTDTQYF
cdr3_nt: TGTGCCAGCAGTGAACAGCGGGGTAGCACAGATACGCAGTATTTT

v_call: TRBV19
d_call: -
j_call: TRBJ2-5
clone_size: -
cdr3_aa: CASSIAGGETQYF
cdr3_nt: TGTGCCAGTAGTATCGCGGGCGGCGAGACCCAGTACTTC

v_call: TRBV18
d_call: -
j_call: TRBJ1-2
clone_size: -
cdr3_aa: CASSPSKGNYGYTF
cdr3_nt: TGTGCCAGCTCACCATCAAAGGGGAACTATGGCTACACCTTC

v_call: TRBV7-8
d_call: -
j_call: TRBJ1-3
clone_size: -
cdr3_aa: CASSLYRTAGNTIYF
cdr3_nt: TGTGCCAGCAGCTTATACAGGACAGCAGGAAACACCATATATTTT

v_call: TRBV2
d_call: TRBD2
j_call: TRBJ2-5
clone_size: once
cdr3_aa: CASSEPGLAWETQYF
cdr3_nt: TGTGCCAGCAGTGAACCGGGACTAGCATGGGAGACCCAGTACTTC

v_call: TRBV7-2
d_call: TRBD1
j_call: TRBJ2-5
clone_size: -
cdr3_aa: CASSVRDRQETQYF
cdr3_nt: TGTGCCAGCAGCGTACGGGACAGGCAAGAGACCCAGTACTTC

v_call: TRBV11-1
d_call: TRBD2
j_call: TRBJ2-7
clone_size: once
cdr3_aa: CASSPTSAVHEQYF
cdr3_nt: TGTGCCAGCAGCCCGACTAGCGCAGTCCACGAGCAGTACTTC

v_call: TRBV5-6
d_call: TRBD2
j_call: TRBJ2-3
clone_size: -
cdr3_aa: CASSVWFGTSGRSTDTQYF
cdr3_nt: TGTGCCAGCAGCGTTTGGTTTGGTACTAGCGGGAGGAGCACAGATACGCAGTATTTT

v_call: TRBV16
d_call: -
j_call: TRBJ1-4
clone_size: -
cdr3_aa: CASSRQSGEKLFF
cdr3_nt: TGTGCCAGCAGCCGACAGTCTGGTGAAAAACTGTTTTTT

v_call: TRBV6-7
d_call: -
j_call: TRBJ1-1
clone_size: -
cdr3_aa: CASSYSIPSYEINRAFMNTEAFF
cdr3_nt: TGTGCCAGCAGTTACTCGATCCCCTCGTACGAGATTAACAGGGCCTTTATGAACACTGAAGCTTTCTTT

v_call: TRBV5-5
d_call: TRBD1
j_call: TRBJ1-4
clone_size: once
cdr3_aa: CASSWGLQGGPFEKLFF
cdr3_nt: TGTGCCAGCAGCTGGGGATTACAGGGGGGCCCTTTTGAAAAACTGTTTTTT

v_call: TRBV19
d_call: TRBD2
j_call: TRBJ2-3
clone_size: -
cdr3_aa: CASRSSGSGDTQYF
cdr3_nt: TGTGCCAGTCGATCTAGCGGGAGTGGAGATACGCAGTATTTT

v_call: TRBV7-2
d_call: TRBD2
j_call: TRBJ2-2
clone_size: once
cdr3_aa: CASSSSVTSGRGGELFF
cdr3_nt: TGTGCCAGCAGCTCCTCCGTGACTAGCGGGAGGGGCGGGGAGCTGTTTTTT

v_call: TRBV13
d_call: -
j_call: TRBJ2-7
clone_size: few
cdr3_aa: CASSSRGVRYEQYF
cdr3_nt: TGTGCCAGCAGCTCCAGAGGGGTTCGGTACGAGCAGTACTTC

v_call: TRBV7-2
d_call: -
j_call: TRBJ1-2
clone_size: -
cdr3_aa: CASSSAADNYGYTF
cdr3_nt: TGTGCCAGCAGCTCCGCGGCAGATAACTATGGCTACACCTTC

v_call: TRBV4-2
d_call: -
j_call: TRBJ1-2
clone_size: few
cdr3_aa: CASSQGHGDERYTF
cdr3_nt: TGTGCCAGCAGCCAAGGCCACGGGGATGAGCGCTACACCTTC

v_call: TRBV10-3
d_call: TRBD1
j_call: TRBJ1-1
clone_size: -
cdr3_aa: CAISPGQWNTEAFF
cdr3_nt: TGTGCCATCAGTCCGGGACAGTGGAACACTGAAGCTTTCTTT

v_call: TRBV2
d_call: -
j_call: TRBJ2-5
clone_size: -
cdr3_aa: CASPRGLEQETQYF
cdr3_nt: TGTGCCAGCCCCAGGGGTCTAGAGCAAGAGACCCAGTACTTC

v_call: TRBV19
d_call: -
j_call: TRBJ2-1
clone_size: -
cdr3_aa: CASTSGSSYNEQFF
cdr3_nt: TGTGCCAGTACCTCAGGGAGCTCCTACAATGAGCAGTTCTTC

v_call: TRBV4-2
d_call: TRBD2
j_call: TRBJ2-1
clone_size: -
cdr3_aa: CASSQDMGGPGNEQFF
cdr3_nt: TGTGCCAGCAGCCAAGATATGGGAGGGCCTGGGAATGAGCAGTTCTTC

v_call: TRBV12-3/TRBV12-4
d_call: -
j_call: TRBJ1-2
clone_size: -
cdr3_aa: CASSLGGGVGYTF
cdr3_nt: TGTGCCAGCAGTTTAGGAGGGGGAGTAGGCTACACCTTC

v_call: TRBV30
d_call: -
j_call: TRBJ1-5
clone_size: -
cdr3_aa: CAWSNGRNQPQHF
cdr3_nt: TGTGCCTGGAGTAACGGCAGAAATCAGCCCCAGCATTTT

v_call: TRBV19
d_call: -
j_call: TRBJ1-1
clone_size: -
cdr3_aa: CASSTRGGFREAFF
cdr3_nt: TGTGCCAGTAGTACCCGGGGGGGCTTTAGGGAAGCTTTCTTT

v_call: TRBV5-4
d_call: -
j_call: TRBJ2-1
clone_size: -
cdr3_aa: CASSRYNEQFF
cdr3_nt: TGTGCCAGCAGCCGATACAATGAGCAGTTCTTC

v_call: TRBV7-2
d_call: TRBD1
j_call: TRBJ2-7
clone_size: -
cdr3_aa: CASSLAGQGIPYEQYF
cdr3_nt: TGTGCCAGCAGCTTAGCAGGACAGGGGATTCCCTACGAGCAGTACTTC

v_call: TRBV18
d_call: -
j_call: TRBJ2-7
clone_size: -
cdr3_aa: CASSPPVSYEQYF
cdr3_nt: TGTGCCAGCTCACCCCCGGTGTCCTACGAGCAGTACTTC

v_call: TRBV6-5
d_call: -
j_call: TRBJ1-5
clone_size: -
cdr3_aa: CASRVRDNQPQHF
cdr3_nt: TGTGCCAGCAGAGTCAGGGACAATCAGCCCCAGCATTTT

v_call: TRBV28
d_call: -
j_call: TRBJ1-2
clone_size: -
cdr3_aa: CASRPDGPNYGYTF
cdr3_nt: TGTGCCAGCAGGCCTGACGGACCTAACTATGGCTACACCTTC

v_call: TRBV4-1
d_call: -
j_call: TRBJ2-6
clone_size: -
cdr3_aa: CASSPGPGANVLTF
cdr3_nt: TGCGCCAGCAGCCCGGGTCCTGGGGCCAACGTCCTGACTTTC

v_call: TRBV11-3
d_call: -
j_call: TRBJ1-5
clone_size: -
cdr3_aa: CASSLGWQVKNQPQHF
cdr3_nt: TGTGCCAGCAGCTTAGGGTGGCAGGTTAAGAATCAGCCCCAGCATTTT

v_call: TRBV2
d_call: TRBD2
j_call: TRBJ2-1
clone_size: -
cdr3_aa: CASKNTGLENEQFF
cdr3_nt: TGTGCCAGTAAAAATACGGGACTAGAGAATGAGCAGTTCTTC

v_call: TRBV27
d_call: -
j_call: TRBJ1-5
clone_size: few
cdr3_aa: CASSLPVREANQPQHF
cdr3_nt: TGTGCCAGCAGTTTACCGGTCAGGGAGGCCAATCAGCCCCAGCATTTT